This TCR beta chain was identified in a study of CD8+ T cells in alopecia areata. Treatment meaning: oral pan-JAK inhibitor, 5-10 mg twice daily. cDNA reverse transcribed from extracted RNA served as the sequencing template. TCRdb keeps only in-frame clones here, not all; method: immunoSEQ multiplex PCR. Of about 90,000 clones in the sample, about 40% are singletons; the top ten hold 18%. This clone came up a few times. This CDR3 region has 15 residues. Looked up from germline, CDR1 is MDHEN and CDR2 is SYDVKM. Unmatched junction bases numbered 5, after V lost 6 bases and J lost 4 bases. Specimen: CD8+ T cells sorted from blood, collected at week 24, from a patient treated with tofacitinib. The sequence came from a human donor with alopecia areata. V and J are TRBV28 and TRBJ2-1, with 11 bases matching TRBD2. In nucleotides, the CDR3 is TGTGCCAGCAGAAACGGGACTAGCGGATACAATGAGCAGTTCTTC. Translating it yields CASRNGTSGYNEQFF.